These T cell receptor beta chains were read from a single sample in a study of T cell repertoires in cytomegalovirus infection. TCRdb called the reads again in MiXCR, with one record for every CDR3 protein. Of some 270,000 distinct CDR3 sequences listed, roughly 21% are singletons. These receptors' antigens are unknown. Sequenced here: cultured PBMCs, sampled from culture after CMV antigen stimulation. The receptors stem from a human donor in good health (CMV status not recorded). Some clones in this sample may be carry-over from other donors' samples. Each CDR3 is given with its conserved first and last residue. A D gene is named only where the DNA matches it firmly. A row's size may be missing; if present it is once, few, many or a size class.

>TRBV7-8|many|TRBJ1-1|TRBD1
TGTGCCAGCAGCGCTCCGGCGGGCAGGGGGGCTTTCTTT
CASSAPAGRGAFF
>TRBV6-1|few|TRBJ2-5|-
TGTGCCAGCAGAAGGACTATGATAGTAGAGACCCAGTACTTC
CASRRTMIVETQYF
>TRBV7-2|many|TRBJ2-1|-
TGTGCCAGCAGCTTAGCTTACAATGAGCAGTTCTTC
CASSLAYNEQFF
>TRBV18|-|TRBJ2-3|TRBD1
TGTGCCAGCTCACCGACAGGGGACCATACGCAGTATTTT
CASSPTGDHTQYF
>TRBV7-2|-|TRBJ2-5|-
TGTGCCAGCAGCCGAGACGGGCAAGAGACCCAGTACTTC
CASSRDGQETQYF
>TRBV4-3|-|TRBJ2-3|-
TGCGCCAGCAGCCAAGATGGAGTACCGACAGATACGCAGTATTTT
CASSQDGVPTDTQYF
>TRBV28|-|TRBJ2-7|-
TGTGCCAGCAGTCCCACCGTAGGCGAGCAGTACTTC
CASSPTVGEQYF
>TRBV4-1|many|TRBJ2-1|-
TGCGCCAGCAGCGTACAGAACCTAGTAGCGGCGGGTAATGAGCAGTTCTTC
CASSVQNLVAAGNEQFF
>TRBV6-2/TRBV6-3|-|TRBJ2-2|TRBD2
TGTGCCAGCGGGGGACTAGCGGGAGCCGGGGAGCTGTTTTTT
CASGGLAGAGELFF
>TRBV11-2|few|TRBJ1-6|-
TGTGCCAGCAGCCGAGGGGCCTCGGGGTCACCCCTCCACTTT
CASSRGASGSPLHF
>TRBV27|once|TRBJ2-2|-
TGTGCCAGCAGCCTAGGGTGGGGTGGCGCGGGGGAGCTGTTTTTT
CASSLGWGGAGELFF
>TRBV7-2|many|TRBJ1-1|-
TGTGCCAGCAGAGGAGATGGGGGGTGGGGCGAGAACACTGAAGCTTTCTTT
CASRGDGGWGENTEAFF
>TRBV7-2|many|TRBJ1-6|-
TGTGCCAGCAGGACGGCCCTTAATTCACCCCTCCACTTT
CASRTALNSPLHF
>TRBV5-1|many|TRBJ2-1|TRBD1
TGCGCCAGCAGTAGAATTAGGGACAGGGAAACTCTTGAGCAGTTCTTC
CASSRIRDRETLEQFF
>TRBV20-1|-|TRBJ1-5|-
TGCAGTGCTACGGACGGGGAGTGGGCGGCCCAGCATTTT
CSATDGEWAAQHF
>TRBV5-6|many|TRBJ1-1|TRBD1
TGTGCCAGCAGCTTAGGACAGGGAAGCTTGAACACTGAAGCTTTCTTT
CASSLGQGSLNTEAFF
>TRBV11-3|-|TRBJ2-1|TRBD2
TGTGCCAGCAGCTTAATAGCGGGAGTTCATGAGCAGTTCTTC
CASSLIAGVHEQFF
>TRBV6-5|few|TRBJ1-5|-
TGTGCCAGCAGTTACTCGACGGCAGGCGCAGGTCAGCCCCAGCATTTT
CASSYSTAGAGQPQHF
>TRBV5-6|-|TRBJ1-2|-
TGTGCCAGCAGCCTGGGTCCCGGGCGCCTCTATGGCTACACCTTC
CASSLGPGRLYGYTF
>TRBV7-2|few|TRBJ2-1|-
TGTGCCAGCAGCTCGACTAGGACATCGGGTGAGCAGTTCTTC
CASSSTRTSGEQFF
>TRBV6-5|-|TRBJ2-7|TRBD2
TGTGCCAGCAGTTCCGGGACTACATACGAGCAGTACTTC
CASSSGTTYEQYF
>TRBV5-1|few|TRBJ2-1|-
TGCGCCAGCAGCGGGGAGTACAATGAGCAGTTCTTC
CASSGEYNEQFF
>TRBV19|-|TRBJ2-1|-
TGTGCCAGTAGTGTCGGTAGCGCCTCCTACAATGAGCAGTTCTTC
CASSVGSASYNEQFF
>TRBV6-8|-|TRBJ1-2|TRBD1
TGTGCCAGCAGTTCGTTGGGGTTAACGGGACAGGGGGACTCCTATGGCTACACCTTC
CASSSLGLTGQGDSYGYTF
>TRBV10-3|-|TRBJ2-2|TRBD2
TGTGCCATCCAGTTGGGAGGGCTACAGAACACCGGGGAGCTGTTTTTT
CAIQLGGLQNTGELFF